This TCR beta chain was sequenced during a study of T cells after yellow fever vaccination. This clonotype was recorded a few times. TCRdb passed the 5' RACE reads through MiXCR, listing each CDR3 protein once. The sample includes 450,000 to 550,000 distinct CDR3 sequences, about 19% seen only once; the top ten take 13% to 15%. CDR3 length equals 14 residues. Trimming removed 4 bases from V and 0 bases from J, with 10 bases in between. Germline values: CDR1 SGHTS, CDR2 YDEGEE. Source: PBMCs, taken 15 days after the yellow fever booster vaccination. The chain links TRBV5-8 to TRBJ1-1; D is unresolved. The sequence was collected from a man younger than 45 who received the YFV17D yellow fever vaccine. The CDR3 spells CASSRWAVNTEAFF. Written as DNA, the CDR3 is TGTGCCAGCAGCCGTTGGGCGGTGAACACTGAAGCTTTCTTT.